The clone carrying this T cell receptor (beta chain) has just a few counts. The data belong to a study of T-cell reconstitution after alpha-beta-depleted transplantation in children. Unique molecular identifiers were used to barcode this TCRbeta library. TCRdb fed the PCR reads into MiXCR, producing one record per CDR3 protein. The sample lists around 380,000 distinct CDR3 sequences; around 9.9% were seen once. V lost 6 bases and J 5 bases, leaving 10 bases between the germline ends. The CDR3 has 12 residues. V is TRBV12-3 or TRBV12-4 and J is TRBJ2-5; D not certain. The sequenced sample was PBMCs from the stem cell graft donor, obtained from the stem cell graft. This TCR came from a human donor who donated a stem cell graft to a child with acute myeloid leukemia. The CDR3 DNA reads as TGTGCCAGCAGCTCCCCACCGGAGACCCAGTACTTC. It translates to CASSSPPETQYF.